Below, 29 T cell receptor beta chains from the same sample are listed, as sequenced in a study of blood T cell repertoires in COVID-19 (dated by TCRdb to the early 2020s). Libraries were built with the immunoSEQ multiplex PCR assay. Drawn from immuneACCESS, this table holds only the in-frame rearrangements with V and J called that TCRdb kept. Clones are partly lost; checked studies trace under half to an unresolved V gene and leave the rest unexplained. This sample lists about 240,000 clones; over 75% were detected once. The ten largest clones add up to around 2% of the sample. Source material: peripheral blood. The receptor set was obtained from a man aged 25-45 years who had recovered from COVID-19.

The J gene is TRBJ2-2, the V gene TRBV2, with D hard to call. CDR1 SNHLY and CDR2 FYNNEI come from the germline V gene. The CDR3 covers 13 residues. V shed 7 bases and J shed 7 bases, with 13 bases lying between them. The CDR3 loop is CASNWKASGELFF. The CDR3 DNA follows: TGTGCCAGCAACTGGAAGGCTAGCGGGGAGCTGTTTTTT.

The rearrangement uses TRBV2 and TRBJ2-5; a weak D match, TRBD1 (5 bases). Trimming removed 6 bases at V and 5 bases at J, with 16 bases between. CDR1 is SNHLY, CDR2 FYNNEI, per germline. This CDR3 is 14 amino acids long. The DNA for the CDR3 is TGTGCCAGCAGCCAGGCAGGGCCGGCGGAGACCCAGTACTTC. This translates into CASSQAGPAETQYF. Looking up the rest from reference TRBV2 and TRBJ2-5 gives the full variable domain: EPEVTQTPSHQVTQMGQEVILRCVPISNHLYFYWYRQILGQKVEFLVSFYNNEISEKSEIFDDQFSVERPDGSNFTLKIRSTKLEDSAMYFCASSQAGPAETQYFGPGTRLLVL.

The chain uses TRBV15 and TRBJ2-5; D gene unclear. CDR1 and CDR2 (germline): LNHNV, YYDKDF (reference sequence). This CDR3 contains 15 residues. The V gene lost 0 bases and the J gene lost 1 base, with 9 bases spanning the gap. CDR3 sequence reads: CATSRDNSFQETQYF. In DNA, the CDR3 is TGTGCCACCAGCAGAGATAACTCCTTCCAAGAGACCCAGTACTTC.

CDR3 sequence reads: CASRQVGNTIYF. The CDR3 DNA follows: TGTGCCAGCAGACAGGTTGGAAACACCATATATTTT. The chain carries TRBV12-3 or TRBV12-4 and TRBJ1-3; the D gene is possibly TRBD1 (5 bases). There are 12 residues in the CDR3. The ends were cut back, 6 bases at V and 3 bases at J, with 6 bases in the middle.

DNA of the CDR3: TGCGCCAGCAGCGTCGGGACAGGGGACTTAGAGACCCAGTACTTC. It yields the protein CASSVGTGDLETQYF. This rearrangement joins TRBV5-1 to TRBJ2-5, with 10 positions matching TRBD1. CDR1 is SGHRS, CDR2 YFSETQ, per germline. The CDR3 has 15 amino acids. Trimming cost V 4 bases and J 4 bases; bases outside gene matches: 7.

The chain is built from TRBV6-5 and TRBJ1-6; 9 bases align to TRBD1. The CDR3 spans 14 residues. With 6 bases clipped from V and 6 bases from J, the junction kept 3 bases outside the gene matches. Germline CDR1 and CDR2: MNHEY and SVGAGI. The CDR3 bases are TGTGCCAGCAGAAGGACAGGGGTTAATTCACCCCTCCACTTT. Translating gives CASRRTGVNSPLHF.

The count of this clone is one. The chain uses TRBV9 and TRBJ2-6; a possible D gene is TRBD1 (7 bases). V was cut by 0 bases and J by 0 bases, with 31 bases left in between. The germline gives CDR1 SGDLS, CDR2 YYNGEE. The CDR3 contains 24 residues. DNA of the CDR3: TGTGCCAGCAGCGTAGCTCCAGTAGAGGTGAGACAGGGAGGCCGCTTCTCTGGGGCCAACGTCCTGACTTTC. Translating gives CASSVAPVEVRQGGRFSGANVLTF.

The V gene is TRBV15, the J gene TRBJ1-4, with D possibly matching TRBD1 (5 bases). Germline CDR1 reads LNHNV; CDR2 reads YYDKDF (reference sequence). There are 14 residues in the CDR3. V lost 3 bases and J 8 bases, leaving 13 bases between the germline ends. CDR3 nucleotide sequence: TGTGCCACCAGCAGGGGGCGCGAACGGGAAAAACTGTTTTTT. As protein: CATSRGREREKLFF.

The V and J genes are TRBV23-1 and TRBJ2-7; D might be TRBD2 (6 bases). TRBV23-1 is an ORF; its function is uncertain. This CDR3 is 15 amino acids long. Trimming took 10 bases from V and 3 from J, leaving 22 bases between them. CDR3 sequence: CATITGTSPRYEQYV. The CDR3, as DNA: TGCGCCACCATCACCGGGACTTCCCCCCGCTACGAGCAGTACGTC.

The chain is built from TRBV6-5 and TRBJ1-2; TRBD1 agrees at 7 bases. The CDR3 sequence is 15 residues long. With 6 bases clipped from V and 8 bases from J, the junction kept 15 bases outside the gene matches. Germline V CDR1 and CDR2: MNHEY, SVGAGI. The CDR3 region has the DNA TGTGCCAGCAGAGCCTACAGGGGAGAAGGCTTGGGCTACACCTTC. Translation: CASRAYRGEGLGYTF.

The CDR3: CASSLPYSYNEQFF. The CDR3 coding sequence is TGTGCCAGCAGCTTGCCGTACAGTTACAATGAGCAGTTCTTC. The genes are TRBV5-5 and TRBJ2-1; no clear D gene. The CDR3 spans 14 residues. V was shortened by 1 base and J by 4 bases, with 9 bases between the two germline ends. Looked up from germline, CDR1 is SGHKS and CDR2 is YYEKEE (reference sequence).

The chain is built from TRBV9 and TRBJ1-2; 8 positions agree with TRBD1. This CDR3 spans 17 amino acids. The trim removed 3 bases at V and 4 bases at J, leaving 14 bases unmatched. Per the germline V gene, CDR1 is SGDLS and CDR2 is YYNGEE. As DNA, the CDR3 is TGTGCCAGCAGCGGTGGACAGGGCATATACAGGACCTATGGCTACACCTTC. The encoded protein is CASSGGQGIYRTYGYTF.

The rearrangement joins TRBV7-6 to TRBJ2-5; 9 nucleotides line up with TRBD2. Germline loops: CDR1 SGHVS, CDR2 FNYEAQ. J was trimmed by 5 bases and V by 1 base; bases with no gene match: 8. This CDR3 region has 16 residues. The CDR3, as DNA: TGTGCCAGCAGCTTAGTCGCTAGCGGGATGGGCGAGACCCAGTACTTC. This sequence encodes CASSLVASGMGETQYF.

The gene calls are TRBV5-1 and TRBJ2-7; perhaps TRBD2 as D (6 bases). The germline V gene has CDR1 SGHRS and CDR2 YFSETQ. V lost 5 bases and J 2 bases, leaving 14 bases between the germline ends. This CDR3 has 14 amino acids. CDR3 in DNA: TGCGCCAGCAGTTCCGGGAGATGTCCCTACGAGCAGTACGTC. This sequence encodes CASSSGRCPYEQYV.

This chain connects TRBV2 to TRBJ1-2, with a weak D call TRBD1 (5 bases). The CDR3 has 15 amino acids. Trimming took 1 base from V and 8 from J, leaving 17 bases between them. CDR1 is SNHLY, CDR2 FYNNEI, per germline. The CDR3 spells CASSEVAGPTGGYTF. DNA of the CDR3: TGTGCCAGCAGTGAAGTGGCGGGGCCAACGGGGGGCTACACCTTC.

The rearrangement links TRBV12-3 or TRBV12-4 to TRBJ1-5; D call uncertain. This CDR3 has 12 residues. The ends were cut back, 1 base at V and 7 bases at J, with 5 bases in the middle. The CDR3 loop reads CASSLDWQPQHF. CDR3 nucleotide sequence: TGTGCCAGCAGTTTAGACTGGCAGCCCCAGCATTTT.

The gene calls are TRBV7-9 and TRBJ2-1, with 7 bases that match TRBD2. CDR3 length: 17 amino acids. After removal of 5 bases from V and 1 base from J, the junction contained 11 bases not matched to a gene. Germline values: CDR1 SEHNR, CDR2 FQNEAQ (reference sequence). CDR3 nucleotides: TGTGCCAGCAGCCCCGCTGCGGGGGTCCCTTCCTACAATGAGCAGTTCTTC. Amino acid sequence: CASSPAAGVPSYNEQFF.

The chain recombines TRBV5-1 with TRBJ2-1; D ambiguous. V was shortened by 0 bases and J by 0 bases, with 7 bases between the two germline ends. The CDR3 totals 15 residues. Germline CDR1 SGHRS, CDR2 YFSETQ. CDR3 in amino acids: CASSLAPSSYNEQFF. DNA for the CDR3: TGCGCCAGCAGCTTGGCTCCTAGCTCCTACAATGAGCAGTTCTTC.

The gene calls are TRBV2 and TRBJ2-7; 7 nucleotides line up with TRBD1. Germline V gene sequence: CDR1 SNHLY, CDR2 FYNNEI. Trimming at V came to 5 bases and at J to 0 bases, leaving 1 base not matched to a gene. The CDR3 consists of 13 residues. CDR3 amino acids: CASSRDSSYEQYV. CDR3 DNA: TGTGCCAGCAGTCGGGACAGCTCCTACGAGCAGTACGTC.

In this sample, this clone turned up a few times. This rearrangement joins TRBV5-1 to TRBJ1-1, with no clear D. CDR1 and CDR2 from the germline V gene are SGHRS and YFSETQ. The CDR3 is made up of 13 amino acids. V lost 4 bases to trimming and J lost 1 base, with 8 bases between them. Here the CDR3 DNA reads TGCGCCAGCAGCACCCGACAGAACACTGAAGCTTTCTTT. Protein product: CASSTRQNTEAFF.

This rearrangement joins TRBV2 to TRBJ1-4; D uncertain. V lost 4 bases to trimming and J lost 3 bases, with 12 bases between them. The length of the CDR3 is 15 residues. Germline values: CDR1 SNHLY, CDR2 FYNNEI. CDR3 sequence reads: CASSVSGVPNEKLFF. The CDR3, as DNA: TGTGCCAGCAGTGTCTCCGGGGTGCCTAATGAAAAACTGTTTTTT.

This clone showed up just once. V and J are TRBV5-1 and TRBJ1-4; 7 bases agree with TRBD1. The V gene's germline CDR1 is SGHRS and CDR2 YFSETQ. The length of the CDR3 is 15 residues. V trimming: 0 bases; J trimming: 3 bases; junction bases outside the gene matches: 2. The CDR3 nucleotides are TGCGCCAGCAGCTTGGCCACAGGGGCTAATGAAAAACTGTTTTTT. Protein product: CASSLATGANEKLFF.

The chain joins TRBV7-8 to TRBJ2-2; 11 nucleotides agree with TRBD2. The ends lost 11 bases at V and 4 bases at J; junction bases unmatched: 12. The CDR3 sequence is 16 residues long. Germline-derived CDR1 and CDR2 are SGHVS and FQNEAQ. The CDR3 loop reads CAGALAGGRSTGELFF. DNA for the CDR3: TGTGCCGGAGCCCTAGCGGGAGGCCGAAGCACCGGGGAGCTGTTTTTT.

The CDR3 is CASTLGAGGREQYF. The CDR3, as DNA: TGTGCCAGCACCCTAGGGGCAGGGGGCAGGGAGCAGTACTTC. This chain uses TRBV2 with TRBJ2-7, with TRBD1 identical over 8 bases. This CDR3 contains 14 residues. CDR1 is SNHLY and CDR2 is FYNNEI in the germline V gene. The V and J ends lost 7 bases and 7 bases, in that order; junction bases with no gene match: 12.

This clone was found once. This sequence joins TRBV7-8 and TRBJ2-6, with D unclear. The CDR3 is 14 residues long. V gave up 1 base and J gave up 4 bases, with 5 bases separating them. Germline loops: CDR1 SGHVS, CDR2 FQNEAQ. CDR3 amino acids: CASSLVQGANVLTF. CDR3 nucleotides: TGTGCCAGCAGCTTAGTTCAGGGGGCCAACGTCCTGACTTTC. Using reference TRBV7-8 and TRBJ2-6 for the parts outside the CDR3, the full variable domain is GAGVSQSPRYKVAKRGQDVALRCDPISGHVSLFWYQQALGQGPEFLTYFQNEAQLDKSGLPSDRFFAERPEGSVSTLKIQRTQQEDSAVYLCASSLVQGANVLTFGAGSRLTVL.

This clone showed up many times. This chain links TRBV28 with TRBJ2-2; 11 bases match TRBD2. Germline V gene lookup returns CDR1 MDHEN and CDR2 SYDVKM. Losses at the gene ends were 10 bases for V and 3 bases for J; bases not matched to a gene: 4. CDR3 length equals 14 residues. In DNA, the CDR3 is TGTGCCACTAAGACTAGCGGGGACACCGGGGAGCTGTTTTTT. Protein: CATKTSGDTGELFF. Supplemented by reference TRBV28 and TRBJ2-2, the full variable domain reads DVKVTQSSRYLVKRTGEKVFLECVQDMDHENMFWYRQDPGLGLRLIYFSYDVKMKEKGDIPEGYSVSREKKERFSLILESASTNQTSMYLCATKTSGDTGELFFGEGSRLTVL.

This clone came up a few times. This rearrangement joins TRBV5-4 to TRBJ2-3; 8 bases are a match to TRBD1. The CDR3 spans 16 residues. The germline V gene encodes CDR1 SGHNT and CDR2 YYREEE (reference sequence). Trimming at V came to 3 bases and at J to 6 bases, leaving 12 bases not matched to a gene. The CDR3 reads CASSWGQGQGWDTQYF. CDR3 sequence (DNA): TGTGCCAGCAGCTGGGGCCAAGGACAGGGTTGGGATACGCAGTATTTT.

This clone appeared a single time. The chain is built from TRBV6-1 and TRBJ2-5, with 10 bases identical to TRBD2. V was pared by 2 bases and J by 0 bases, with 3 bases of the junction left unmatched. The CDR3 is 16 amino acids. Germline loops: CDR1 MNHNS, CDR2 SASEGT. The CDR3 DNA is TGTGCCAGCAGTGAATTCGGACTAGCGGACCAAGAGACCCAGTACTTC. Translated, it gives CASSEFGLADQETQYF.

The chain's CDR3 is CASSLGRGSNEQFF. CDR3 nucleotide sequence: TGTGCCAGCAGCCTGGGGAGGGGGTCAAATGAGCAGTTCTTC. The chain recombines TRBV7-6 with TRBJ2-1; D possibly corresponds to TRBD2 (7 bases). V lost 5 bases and J lost 7, with 15 bases in between. Germline V gene data show CDR1 as SGHVS and CDR2 as FNYEAQ. The CDR3 has 14 amino acids.